This is a list of T cell receptor beta chains from one sample in a study of blood T cell repertoires in COVID-19. TCRdb's copy holds only in-frame clones and misses some; the assay was immunoSEQ multiplex PCR. The repertoire holds 150,000 to 200,000 clones, with less than 90% as singletons. The specimen sequenced was PBMCs or T cells enriched from blood (not recorded which). The origin of the receptors is a woman younger than 45 who had been exposed to COVID-19. The CDR3 runs from the conserved cysteine through the conserved F or W. A D gene is named only where the DNA matches it firmly. Expanded clones are given a class, and other clones once, few, many or no size at all.

>17|TRBJ1-3|TRBD1|TRBV7-6|few
CASSHSLGGPEGNTIYF
TGTGCCAGCAGCCACTCTTTAGGGGGCCCGGAGGGAAACACCATATATTTT
>17|TRBJ1-1|NA|TRBV4-1|few
CASSQVLEGGSVTEAFF
TGCGCCAGCAGCCAAGTACTTGAGGGAGGAAGTGTAACTGAAGCTTTCTTT
>14|TRBJ1-2|TRBD1|TRBV6-5|NA
CASRPHRTGDRYTF
TGTGCCAGCAGACCTCATCGGACAGGGGATCGCTACACCTTC
>17|TRBJ1-2|NA|TRBV7-2|NA
CASSLDLRTVYNYGYTF
TGTGCCAGCAGCTTAGACCTTAGGACAGTTTATAACTATGGCTACACCTTC
>12|TRBJ1-1|TRBD1|TRBV12-3/TRBV12-4|NA
CASSLGTGRAFF
TGTGCCAGCAGTTTAGGGACAGGGCGGGCTTTCTTT
>14|TRBJ2-7|NA|TRBV6-5|NA
CASRVTGPSYEQYF
TGTGCCAGCAGGGTTACAGGGCCCTCCTACGAGCAGTACTTC
>18|TRBJ1-4|TRBD1|TRBV27|NA
CASSHRDRGFSTNEKLFF
TGTGCCAGCAGCCACCGGGACAGGGGGTTTTCCACTAATGAAAAACTGTTTTTT
>14|TRBJ2-1|TRBD1|TRBV2|NA
CASGSDRGRSEQFF
TGTGCCAGCGGATCTGACAGGGGGCGCAGCGAGCAGTTCTTC
>16|TRBJ2-1|TRBD2|TRBV24-1|NA
CATSDPGTSGFNEQFF
TGTGCCACCAGTGACCCCGGGACTAGCGGGTTCAATGAGCAGTTCTTC
>17|TRBJ1-6|TRBD1|TRBV12-5|NA
CASGLAGQGNHNSPLHF
TGTGCTAGTGGTTTGGCCGGACAGGGAAACCATAATTCACCCCTCCACTTT
>17|TRBJ2-4|TRBD1|TRBV4-1|NA
CASSHKPGQGSQNIQYF
TGCGCCAGCAGCCATAAACCGGGACAGGGGAGCCAAAACATTCAGTACTTC
>13|TRBJ1-1|NA|TRBV30|NA
CAWSRTQGAEAFF
TGTGCCTGGAGTAGGACTCAAGGCGCTGAAGCTTTCTTT
>15|TRBJ2-1|NA|TRBV19|NA
CASSIGWGTHNEQFF
TGTGCCAGTAGTATTGGATGGGGCACCCACAATGAGCAGTTCTTC
>16|TRBJ2-5|TRBD2|TRBV3-1/TRBV3-2|NA
CASSQVRGLAGETQYF
TGTGCCAGCAGCCAAGTAAGGGGACTAGCCGGGGAGACCCAGTACTTC
>14|TRBJ2-7|NA|TRBV7-2|NA
CASSLTPGSYEQYF
TGTGCCAGCAGCTTAACCCCAGGCTCCTACGAGCAGTACTTC
>15|TRBJ2-2|TRBD1|TRBV24-1|NA
CATSETDRASGELFF
TGTGCCACCAGTGAAACGGACAGGGCGTCCGGGGAGCTGTTTTTT
>18|TRBJ1-1|NA|TRBV5-4|NA
CASSFDGARPKKNTEAFF
TGTGCCAGCAGTTTCGACGGAGCTCGACCCAAGAAGAACACTGAAGCTTTCTTT
>13|TRBJ1-1|NA|TRBV27|NA
CASSTARNTEAFF
TGTGCCAGCAGTACCGCCAGGAACACTGAAGCTTTCTTT
>16|TRBJ1-6|NA|TRBV4-1|few
CASSHEGGVGDSPLHF
TGCGCCAGCAGCCATGAGGGTGGGGTGGGTGATTCACCCCTCCACTTT
>15|TRBJ1-4|NA|TRBV5-1|once
CASSLAARVNEKLFF
TGCGCCAGCAGCTTGGCAGCGCGGGTTAATGAAAAACTGTTTTTT
>14|TRBJ2-3|TRBD2|TRBV29-1|NA
CSVELRGAVDTQYF
TGCAGCGTTGAACTGCGGGGGGCGGTGGATACGCAGTATTTT
>15|TRBJ2-7|NA|TRBV7-9|NA
CASSLAHGEWHEQYF
TGTGCCAGCAGCTTAGCGCACGGGGAATGGCACGAGCAGTACTTC
>15|TRBJ1-5|NA|TRBV4-3|NA
CASSQVRVGNQPQHF
TGCGCCAGCAGCCAAGTGAGGGTTGGGAATCAGCCCCAGCATTTT
>14|TRBJ2-7|NA|TRBV18|NA
CASSPQDKSYEQYF
TGTGCCAGCTCACCACAGGACAAGTCCTACGAGCAGTACTTC
>16|TRBJ2-2|TRBD2|TRBV27|NA
CASSSGSGVTTGELFF
TGTGCCAGCAGTTCTGGCAGCGGGGTTACCACCGGGGAGCTGTTTTTT
>18|TRBJ2-6|NA|TRBV28|NA
CASAVISDPLSGANVLTF
TGTGCCAGCGCTGTTATTAGCGATCCCCTCTCTGGGGCCAACGTCCTGACTTTC
>18|TRBJ2-3|TRBD2|TRBV7-9|NA
CASSSGLAGDISTDTQYF
TGTGCCAGCAGCTCGGGACTAGCGGGGGATATCAGCACAGATACGCAGTATTTT
>13|TRBJ1-3|NA|TRBV3-1/TRBV3-2|NA
CASLVPGGNTIYF
TGTGCCAGCCTTGTTCCAGGCGGAAACACCATATATTTT
>16|TRBJ1-2|NA|TRBV2|NA
CASSEALYKTVRGYTF
TGTGCCAGCAGTGAAGCGCTATACAAAACAGTCCGGGGCTACACCTTC
>18|TRBJ2-4|NA|TRBV6-2/TRBV6-3|NA
CASSYSKQGGEAFRVQYF
TGTGCCAGCAGTTACTCTAAGCAGGGCGGGGAAGCCTTCAGAGTTCAGTACTTC
>12|TRBJ2-5|NA|TRBV10-1|NA
CNRRYRFETQYF
TGTAATCGCCGCTACAGGTTTGAGACCCAGTACTTC
>9|TRBJ2-1|TRBD1|TRBV20-1|NA
CRTGDEQFF
TGCCGGACAGGCGATGAGCAGTTCTTC